This T cell receptor (beta chain) was documented in a study of immune heterogeneity within non-small cell lung tumors. As for the study in general: Among the tumors, a few were squamous cell carcinomas, ten to eleven were non-squamous carcinomas and 1 was not otherwise specified. General study findings and limits: Clonality of local T cells correlated moderately but significantly with local tumor mutational burden (R approximately 0.37). For the most part, the T-cell receptor beta clonotypes present at high frequency were distinct from one individual patient to the next.

With regard to this clonotype: Antigen unknown.

Template came from bulk tumor genomic DNA, at around 630 ng per sample. Biopsies that were spaced far apart were taken, several per primary tumor, during surgery. The patients were newly diagnosed with non-small cell lung cancer, had not been treated, and had curative surgery. Those donating were patients (newly diagnosed with non-small cell lung cancer) who were having surgery with curative intent. The TCR beta CDR3 region was amplified by multiplex PCR employing 32 V and 13 J primers. TCRdb fed the multiplex PCR reads into MiXCR, producing one record per CDR3 protein. The sample holds 1,500 to 2,000 distinct CDR3 sequences; approximately 48% are singletons and the top ten take 15%. V shed 3 bases and J shed 4 bases, with 9 bases lying between them. CDR3 length equals 13 residues. From germline, CDR1 is SEHNR and CDR2 FQNEAQ (reference sequence).

This chain connects TRBV7-9 to TRBJ1-1, with TRBD1 as a possible D gene (6 bases). The sample was lung tumor tissue. The sequence was collected from a man aged 55 to 70 with non-small cell lung cancer. CDR3 loop: CASSLQGSTEAFF. CDR3 in DNA: TGTGCCAGCAGCTTGCAGGGGTCCACTGAAGCTTTCTTT.